Listed here are 21 T cell receptor beta chains from one sample, sequenced in a study of blood T cell repertoires in COVID-19. Clones were sequenced by immunoSEQ multiplex PCR, and TCRdb holds only the in-frame ones, with some missing. The table records some 150,000 clones, roughly 80% of them present only once. Source material: peripheral blood. These receptors were taken from a human donor in a cohort sampled during active COVID-19.

The J gene is TRBJ2-2, the V gene TRBV6-5; 7 bases are shared with TRBD1. Germline CDR1 and CDR2: MNHEY and SVGAGI. The CDR3 extends over 14 amino acids. J lost 1 base, V lost 6 bases, and 2 bases had no gene match. In nucleotides, the CDR3 is TGTGCCAGCAGAAGACAGGGGAACACCGGGGAGCTGTTTTTT. This gives the protein CASRRQGNTGELFF.

V is TRBV6-2 or TRBV6-3 and J is TRBJ2-2; weak D call: TRBD1 (6 bases). Germline V gives CDR1 MNHEY, CDR2 SVGEGT. V was pared by 2 bases and J by 4 bases, with 17 bases between. This CDR3 is built from 17 residues. The CDR3: CASSYPPGATGTGELFF. The CDR3 bases are TGTGCCAGCAGTTACCCGCCAGGGGCGACGGGCACCGGGGAGCTGTTTTTT.

In its sample, this clone was seen once. This chain joins TRBV6-2 or TRBV6-3 and TRBJ2-1, with a tentative D call TRBD2 (5 bases). This CDR3 has 18 residues. Per germline, CDR1 MNHEY and CDR2 SVGEGT. With 6 bases removed from V and 3 bases from J, the gap between germline ends came to 24 bases. CDR3 coding DNA: TGTGCCAGCAGCTCCCGGGGTTGGGTCCGCTTTGGCTACAATGAGCAGTTCTTC. Amino acids: CASSSRGWVRFGYNEQFF.

The chain carries TRBV6-1 and TRBJ1-2; 7 bases line up with TRBD1. The V segment lost 5 bases and the J segment 0 bases; nucleotides outside the gene matches: 9. Germline V gene data show CDR1 as MNHNS and CDR2 as SASEGT. The CDR3 loop spans 16 amino acids. The CDR3 DNA reads TGTGCCAGCAGTAAAGACTGGGACAGCTCTAACTATGGCTACACCTTC. Amino acids: CASSKDWDSSNYGYTF.

The CDR3 nucleotides read TGCAGTGCTAGTTCGGCGACATACCATATCAATTCACCCCTCCACTTT. Its protein is CSASSATYHINSPLHF. The V and J genes are TRBV20-1 and TRBJ1-6; D is unresolved. V was shortened by 3 bases and J by 7 bases, with 19 bases between the two germline ends. CDR3 length: 16 amino acids. Germline-derived CDR1 and CDR2 are DFQATT and SNEGSKA (reference sequence).

The chain links TRBV2 to TRBJ1-1; no reliable D call. Trimming stripped 1 base from V and 8 bases from J, with 14 bases between. Germline V lookup: CDR1 SNHLY, CDR2 FYNNEI. This CDR3 has 14 residues. CDR3 amino acids: CASSEGWAETEAFF. For the CDR3, the DNA is TGTGCCAGCAGTGAAGGGTGGGCAGAGACGGAAGCTTTCTTT.

This clone has only one observation. The chain uses TRBV5-4 and TRBJ2-3; 10 bases fit TRBD2. CDR1 is SGHNT, CDR2 YYREEE, per germline (reference sequence). Losses at the gene ends were 0 bases for V and 5 bases for J; bases not matched to a gene: 9. CDR3 size: 17 residues. CDR3 residues: CASSLGLAGATGDTQYF. CDR3 coding DNA: TGTGCCAGCAGCTTGGGGCTAGCGGGGGCGACGGGAGATACGCAGTATTTT.

The chain recombines TRBV6-6 with TRBJ2-3; 12 bases are shared with TRBD1. The CDR3 sequence is 15 residues long. The germline gives CDR1 MNHNY, CDR2 SVGAGI (reference sequence). V lost 6 bases, J lost 2 bases, and 3 bases stayed unmatched. CDR3 sequence: CASRGQGAITDTQYF. For the CDR3, the DNA is TGTGCCAGCAGGGGACAGGGGGCCATCACAGATACGCAGTATTTT.

The chain combines TRBV28 with TRBJ2-1; the D gene is possibly TRBD2 (5 bases). The CDR3 is made up of 15 amino acids. Trimming removed 8 bases from V and 7 bases from J, with 21 bases in between. Germline V gene data show CDR1 as MDHEN and CDR2 as SYDVKM. DNA of the CDR3: TGTGCCAGCCAAGATACGGGAAGGGCTCAAAATGAGCAGTTCTTC. Its translation is CASQDTGRAQNEQFF.

This chain links TRBV7-2 with TRBJ2-3; 7 nucleotides line up with TRBD1. CDR1 is SGHTA, CDR2 FQGNSA, per germline. Germline trimming cut 5 bases from V and 4 bases from J; bases unmatched to any gene: 6. The length of the CDR3 is 14 residues. This CDR3 reads CASSLRTGPDTQYF. The CDR3 coding sequence is TGTGCCAGCAGCCTTAGGACAGGACCAGATACGCAGTATTTT.

The rearrangement uses TRBV7-2 and TRBJ2-7; TRBD1 aligns across 8 bases. The CDR3 is made up of 15 amino acids. The V gene end was trimmed by 3 bases and the J gene end by 2 bases; junction bases not matched to a gene: 6. Looked up from germline, CDR1 is SGHTA and CDR2 is FQGNSA. CDR3 sequence: CASSFRRDRTYEQYF. As DNA, the CDR3 is TGTGCCAGCAGCTTCCGCCGGGACAGGACCTACGAGCAGTACTTC.

This rearrangement joins TRBV15 to TRBJ2-3, with 9 positions matching TRBD1. Germline values: CDR1 LNHNV, CDR2 YYDKDF (reference sequence). Germline trimming cut 3 bases from V and 0 bases from J; bases unmatched to any gene: 1. The CDR3 totals 15 residues. For the CDR3, the DNA is TGTGCCACCAGCAGTGGGACAGGGAGCACAGATACGCAGTATTTT. Translated: CATSSGTGSTDTQYF.

This clone was found a few times. The V call is TRBV4-2, the J call TRBJ1-5; unclear D gene. The CDR3 is 15 amino acids. Germline CDR1 LGHNA, CDR2 YNFKEQ. The ends were cut back, 0 bases at V and 7 bases at J, with 13 bases in the middle. In DNA form, the CDR3 reads TGTGCCAGCAGCCAAGACGAGGGAGGCGACCAGCCCCAGCATTTT. Protein product: CASSQDEGGDQPQHF.

The V gene is TRBV5-1, the J gene TRBJ2-5, with 8 bases that match TRBD2. Per the germline V gene, CDR1 is SGHRS and CDR2 is YFSETQ. Unmatched junction bases numbered 5, after V lost 0 bases and J lost 1 base. This CDR3 region has 16 residues. CDR3 bases: TGCGCCAGCAGCTTGGGGGCCGGGACTAGCCAAGAGACCCAGTACTTC. Translated, it gives CASSLGAGTSQETQYF.

The chain carries TRBV15 and TRBJ2-1, with 8 nucleotides matching TRBD1. The V gene end was trimmed by 5 bases and the J gene end by 6 bases; junction bases not matched to a gene: 18. This CDR3 has 18 residues. Germline CDR1 reads LNHNV; CDR2 reads YYDKDF (reference sequence). The CDR3, as DNA: TGTGCCACCAGCCCTTCGTTTTCCCCTCTAGACAGGGGCAATGAGCAGTTCTTC. It yields the protein CATSPSFSPLDRGNEQFF.

The rearrangement joins TRBV3-1 (or the pseudogene TRBV3-2) to TRBJ2-1; 14 bases agree with TRBD2. The CDR3 sequence is 17 residues long. From germline, CDR1 is LGHDT and CDR2 YNNKEL (reference sequence). V dropped 4 bases and J dropped 0; count of bases not matched to a gene: 2. CDR3 loop: CASSPGLAGASYNEQFF. CDR3 DNA: TGTGCCAGCAGCCCGGGACTAGCGGGGGCCTCCTACAATGAGCAGTTCTTC.

This chain joins TRBV7-2 and TRBJ1-2; D ambiguous. V shed 5 bases and J shed 6 bases, with 16 bases lying between them. CDR1 and CDR2 (germline): SGHTA, FQGNSA. The CDR3 is 14 residues long. DNA of the CDR3: TGTGCCAGCAGCCAAATACCTCCGGAGGATGGCTACACCTTC. Encoded protein: CASSQIPPEDGYTF.

Notes on this clone: The same CDR3 can be traced to other DNA sequences in this sample. The chain recombines TRBV30 with TRBJ2-1; D is uncertain. Germline V CDR1 and CDR2: GTSNPN, SVGIG (reference sequence). Trimming stripped 5 bases from V and 0 bases from J, with 8 bases between. The CDR3 extends over 13 amino acids. The CDR3 nucleotides are TGTGCCTGGGAGTCGGGCTCCTACAATGAGCAGTTCTTC. It encodes CAWESGSYNEQFF.

The J gene is TRBJ2-5, the V gene TRBV29-1; TRBD1 aligns across 8 bases. Germline loops: CDR1 SQVTM, CDR2 ANQGSEA. Trimming took 4 bases from V and 2 from J; bases not matched to a gene: 6. This CDR3 has 14 amino acids. The chain's CDR3 is CSVAVTGGQETQYF. For the CDR3, the DNA is TGCAGCGTTGCGGTAACAGGGGGTCAAGAGACCCAGTACTTC.

The chain links TRBV2 to TRBJ1-6; 9 bases align to TRBD1. The CDR3 is made up of 16 amino acids. CDR1 and CDR2 (germline): SNHLY, FYNNEI. J was trimmed by 9 bases and V by 0 bases; bases with no gene match: 6. The CDR3 sequence is CASSEATGGGGSPLHF. The CDR3 DNA reads as TGTGCCAGCAGTGAAGCGACAGGGGGGGGTGGTTCACCCCTCCACTTT.

V and J are TRBV19 and TRBJ2-7; a weak D match, TRBD1 (6 bases). There are 15 residues in the CDR3. Germline V CDR1 and CDR2: LNHDA, SQIVND (reference sequence). V was cut by 5 bases and J by 3 bases, with 17 bases left in between. Here the CDR3 reads CASSSDSSAFYEQYF. The CDR3 region has the DNA TGTGCCAGTAGTTCGGACAGCTCCGCTTTCTACGAGCAGTACTTC.